This T cell receptor (beta chain) was profiled in a study of OX40 agonist ivuxolimab in advanced cancers. Context from the whole study: Ivuxolimab was a fully human IgG2 agonistic monoclonal antibody targeting the costimulatory receptor OX40 (CD134). Of the roughly 51 dose-escalation patients, hepatocellular carcinoma was present in around 20, melanoma in roughly 15, renal cell carcinoma in 9 and head and neck cancer in 9. A male proportion of roughly 80% and a mean age of 60 years, ranging from 23 to 79, were recorded for the dose-escalation cohort. Peripheral TCRbeta sequencing was intended to test whether TCR sequence diversity was altered and clonal T-cell expansion was caused by ivuxolimab. Patients were allowed to have had prior anti-PD-1, anti-PD-L1 or anti-CTLA-4 therapy, and 30% to 40% of the dose-escalation patients had previously received checkpoint inhibitors. The monotherapy dose-escalation portion (N of about 49 patients) of the phase I ivuxolimab trial is reported in the paper. Intravenous ivuxolimab was administered to patients every 2 weeks at six dose levels: 0.01, 0.1, 0.3, 1.5, 3 and 10 mg/kg. Partial responses occurred in three dose-escalation patients: two with cutaneous melanoma and one with hepatocellular carcinoma. What the work shows at the level of the full study, not this receptor alone: The antigen specificity of the peripheral T cells that underwent clonal expansion was not determined. At doses of 0.1 to 3.0 mg/kg, clonal expansion of both CD4+ and CD8+ blood T cells was observed from baseline to week 6. On average, CD8+ T cells showed more expanded clones than CD4+ T cells after ivuxolimab. Partial responders in the 0.1-3.0 mg/kg groups had among the lowest normalized peripheral clonal expansion, especially among CD8+ T cells. Low levels of normalized T-cell clonal expansion were also seen in some patients who did not respond.

Including the terminal cysteine and phenylalanine, the CDR3 comprises 13 residues. This entry keeps only the CDR3 DNA: 39 bases, framed from base 1. Per the germline V gene (reference sequence), SEHNR is the CDR1 and FQNEAQ is the CDR2. The junction shows trimming of 2 bases on V and 3 bases on J, plus 8 bases between the germline ends. Patients with autoimmune disease history or receiving systemic immunosuppression were excluded from the trial. Peripheral blood for TCR sequencing was collected from all dose cohorts at baseline, on cycle 4 day 1, and on cycle 7 day 1. The samples were drawn from a first-in-human, open-label, multicenter phase I dose-escalation trial of ivuxolimab. Adults with locally advanced or metastatic melanoma, renal cell carcinoma, hepatocellular carcinoma or head and neck squamous cell carcinoma were enrolled in the trial. Before TCR sequencing, CD4+ and CD8+ T cells were separately sorted from peripheral blood.

Genomic DNA was extracted from sorted cells for sequencing of the TCRbeta CDR3 region. The immunoSEQ Assay was used to sequence the TCRbeta CDR3 regions. TCRdb stores this immuneACCESS table with in-frame sequences only. Part of the clones is absent; in the studies checked, under half of the shortfall reflects unresolved V genes, and no reason is known for the rest. This sample is represented by about 25,000 clones; around 79% of them were singletons. In total, the top ten clones hold around a third of the sample. Points on this clone: The antigen it recognizes is unknown. The sample holds no much larger clone one base away, and base qualities are not on file.

The sequencing used CD4+ or CD8+ T cells sorted from blood, collected in a trial of the OX40 agonist ivuxolimab. The chain uses TRBV7-9 and TRBJ2-7, with a tentative D gene TRBD1 over 6 matching bases. The clonotype comes from an adult with an advanced solid tumor such as melanoma, head and neck, liver or kidney cancer. The DNA reads TGTGCCAGCAGCTTAAGGGACAACTACGAGCAGTACTTC. Translation gives CASSLRDNYEQYF.